A selection of T cell receptor beta chains follows, all from one sample in a study of cytotoxic CD8 clonotypes in ibrutinib-treated CLL. The method was immunoSEQ multiplex PCR; TCRdb's version includes in-frame clones alone and lacks a portion of them. The sample yields 200,000 or so clones, nearly 80% seen once. Sequenced here: PBMCs, sampled after 12 months of ibrutinib treatment. The receptors derive from a human donor with chronic lymphocytic leukemia. Both conserved end residues are part of each CDR3. The D gene is left open where the match is weak. Rows may omit the clone size; those that give it use once, few, many or a size class.

TRBJ2-1,TRBV28,TRBD2,few,TGTGCCAGCAGACCGAATCTAGCGGGAGCTCGGGGTGAGCAGTTCTTC,CASRPNLAGARGEQFF
TRBJ2-3,TRBV5-1,TRBD2,NA,TGCGCCAGCAGCTTGGCCTCTAGCGGAGACACAGATACGCAGTATTTT,CASSLASSGDTDTQYF
TRBJ1-2,TRBV2,TRBD1,NA,TGTGCCAGCACAACCGGGACAGGGGGCCGGTGGGGCTACACCTTC,CASTTGTGGRWGYTF
TRBJ1-1,TRBV7-9,NA,NA,TGTGCCAGCAGCTTGGGGGGGTTAGCTGAAGCTTTCTTT,CASSLGGLAEAFF
TRBJ1-2,TRBV25-1,NA,NA,TGTGCCAGCAGTGAATATATGACAGCAAGCACGGGGGGCTACACCTTC,CASSEYMTASTGGYTF
TRBJ1-1,TRBV6-5,NA,NA,TGTGCCAGCAGTTACAGGGCCAGGGGCCCTGAAGCTTTCTTT,CASSYRARGPEAFF
TRBJ1-2,TRBV14,NA,NA,TGTGCCAGCAGCCAAGATCCAACAGTCTACGGCTATGGCTACACCTTC,CASSQDPTVYGYGYTF
TRBJ2-5,TRBV30,NA,few,TGTGCCTGGAGTACGGGTACGGGGGAGACCCAGTACTTC,CAWSTGTGETQYF
TRBJ1-4,TRBV18,NA,NA,TGTGCCAGCTCACCAGGGAACTCTAATGAAAAACTGTTTTTT,CASSPGNSNEKLFF
TRBJ1-2,TRBV30,TRBD1,NA,TGTGCCTGGAGCCCGACAGGGGGAGATGGCTACACCTTC,CAWSPTGGDGYTF
TRBJ2-1,TRBV11-2,TRBD2,NA,TGTGCCAGCAGCCGACTAGGCGGGAGGGTCGATGAGCAGTTCTTC,CASSRLGGRVDEQFF
TRBJ1-4,TRBV6-6,TRBD1,few,TGTGCCAGCAGCGTCGGGACAGTCGGTGAAAAACTGTTTTTT,CASSVGTVGEKLFF
TRBJ2-1,TRBV28,TRBD1,NA,TGTGCCAGCAGTTATCCGGGACAGGGTTACAATGAGCAGTTCTTC,CASSYPGQGYNEQFF
TRBJ2-6,TRBV6-6,NA,NA,TGTGCCAGCAGTTACCCTGGGGCCAACGTCCTGACTTTC,CASSYPGANVLTF
TRBJ2-1,TRBV7-6,NA,NA,TGTGCCAGCAGCTTAGGCGGCGGGCCGGGCGATGAGCAGTTCTTC,CASSLGGGPGDEQFF
TRBJ2-3,TRBV5-4,NA,NA,TGTGCCAGCAGCTTGGGTTATAGGGGCACAGATACGCAGTATTTT,CASSLGYRGTDTQYF
TRBJ2-1,TRBV6-5,NA,NA,TGTGCCAGCAGTTACTCGAACCAGAAGGGCCAGGATGAGCAGTTCTTC,CASSYSNQKGQDEQFF
TRBJ2-7,TRBV28,NA,NA,TGTGCCAGCACCCTAAATGGACGTCCCCCCTACGAGCAGTACTTC,CASTLNGRPPYEQYF
TRBJ1-3,TRBV6-5,NA,once,TGTGCCAGCAGTTACTTAGGGGGCTCTGGAAACACCATATATTTT,CASSYLGGSGNTIYF
TRBJ1-2,TRBV28,TRBD1,few,TGTGCCAGCAGCCCAAGACAGGGTGGGGACTACACCTTC,CASSPRQGGDYTF
TRBJ1-3,TRBV5-1,TRBD1,NA,TGCGCCAGCAGCGACTCAGGGGGCCCCTCTTCGCCTGGAAACACCATATATTTT,CASSDSGGPSSPGNTIYF
TRBJ2-7,TRBV5-1,TRBD1,once,TGCGCCAGCAGCCCCCGACAGGGTAGCTCCTACGAGCAGTACTTC,CASSPRQGSSYEQYF
TRBJ2-5,TRBV11-1,NA,NA,TGTGCCAGCAGCTTGGGGGGTTTGGCGGGCAGGAGCACCCAGTACTTC,CASSLGGLAGRSTQYF
TRBJ2-3,TRBV4-1,TRBD2,NA,TGCGCCAGCAGCCTCGGGACTAGCGGGGGGGCCGAGGATACGCAGTATTTT,CASSLGTSGGAEDTQYF
TRBJ2-1,TRBV29-1,TRBD1,NA,TGCAGCGTTGTGGAAGACAGGGCCTCCTACAATGAGCAGTTCTTC,CSVVEDRASYNEQFF
TRBJ1-1,TRBV7-9,NA,once,TGTGCCCAGGAGGTGAACACTGAAGCTTTCTTT,CAQEVNTEAFF
TRBJ2-2,TRBV6-5,TRBD1,NA,TGTGCCAGCAGTTACTTTGGGACAGGGGACACCGGGGAGCTGTTTTTT,CASSYFGTGDTGELFF
TRBJ1-3,TRBV7-9,TRBD1,NA,TGTGCCAGCAGCCCGAAATTAGGACAGGCCAGCTCTGGAAACACCATATATTTT,CASSPKLGQASSGNTIYF
TRBJ2-3,TRBV2,TRBD2,NA,TGTGCCAGCAGTGAACCTAGCGGGGGGGTTGATACGCAGTATTTT,CASSEPSGGVDTQYF
TRBJ2-1,TRBV6-5,NA,NA,TGTGCCAGCAGGGCCGGAAGGCTGAATGAGCAGTTCTTC,CASRAGRLNEQFF
TRBJ2-5,TRBV5-1,TRBD2,NA,TGCGCCAGCAGCGTAGGACTAGCGGGGGGAGAGACCCAGTACTTC,CASSVGLAGGETQYF
TRBJ1-1,TRBV2,NA,once,TGTGCCAGCAGTGTCAGGGGTTTGGGTGAAGCTTTCTTT,CASSVRGLGEAFF
TRBJ1-2,TRBV21-1,NA,NA,TGTGCCAGCCGAAAAAGATTAAAATTAATCACTGACGCGGATGGCTACACCTTC,CASRKRLKLITDADGYTF
TRBJ2-2,TRBV5-1,TRBD1,once,TGCGCCAGCAGCTTCGGGACAGCTGCGGTCGGGGAGCTGTTTTTT,CASSFGTAAVGELFF
TRBJ1-2,TRBV6-5,NA,NA,TGTGCCAGCAGACCCGGGGCAGTCTATGGCTACACCTTC,CASRPGAVYGYTF
TRBJ1-2,TRBV4-1,NA,NA,TGCGCCAGCAGCCAAGAGGGGGCTCAAGCTAACTATGGCTACACCTTC,CASSQEGAQANYGYTF
TRBJ1-1,TRBV6-5,NA,NA,TGTGCCAGCAGTTCTCGAGCTGCCCTTCGGGATACTGAAGCTTTCTTT,CASSSRAALRDTEAFF
TRBJ1-3,TRBV19,NA,NA,TGTGCCAGTAGACTGGGGGGCTCCACCTCTGGAAACACCATATATTTT,CASRLGGSTSGNTIYF
TRBJ1-5,TRBV28,NA,NA,TGTGCCAGCAGTTTTGGCCTACGTCAGCCCCAGCATTTT,CASSFGLRQPQHF
TRBJ1-2,TRBV10-3,NA,NA,TGTGCCATCAGTGAGGGCAGGGTCGATGGCTACACCTTC,CAISEGRVDGYTF
TRBJ1-5,TRBV18,TRBD1,NA,TGTGCCAGCTCACTCTTCGGACAGGGTGAGTTCGGTGGTCAGCCCCAGCATTTT,CASSLFGQGEFGGQPQHF
TRBJ1-2,TRBV28,NA,few,TGTGCCAGCAGGCCTCCGGGACTTTCGTCTTATGGCTACACCTTC,CASRPPGLSSYGYTF
TRBJ1-5,TRBV6-5,TRBD1,NA,TGTGCCAGCAGTTCCCTCGGACAGGGGGTGGGACAGCCCCAGCATTTT,CASSSLGQGVGQPQHF
TRBJ2-4,TRBV6-1,NA,NA,TGTGCCAGCAGGGCCCTACCGGGGCGCAACATTCAGTACTTC,CASRALPGRNIQYF
TRBJ1-5,TRBV30,NA,once,TGTGCCTGGAGTAGGGCAGGACTGGGCCTTTATAGCAATCAGCCCCAGCATTTT,CAWSRAGLGLYSNQPQHF
TRBJ2-1,TRBV27,NA,NA,TGTGCCGGTCATTCGACTGGGTTCTTC,CAGHSTGFF
TRBJ2-7,TRBV4-1,NA,few,TGCGCCAGCAGCTTTGAGACAGGTTCCTACGAGCAGTACTTC,CASSFETGSYEQYF
TRBJ2-4,TRBV7-9,NA,NA,TGTGCCAGCCGACCTAGCTGGCGGGGGCTAGCCAAAAACATTCAGTACTTC,CASRPSWRGLAKNIQYF
TRBJ2-1,TRBV21-1,NA,NA,TGTGCCAGCAGCAAACGGTCCAATGAGCAGTTCTTC,CASSKRSNEQFF
TRBJ1-2,TRBV2,TRBD1,NA,TGTGCCAGCACCCCGGACAGGGGATCCAACTATGGCTACACCTTC,CASTPDRGSNYGYTF
TRBJ2-3,TRBV6-1,NA,once,TGTGCCAGCAGTAAACGTACAGATACGCAGTATTTT,CASSKRTDTQYF
TRBJ2-7,TRBV19,TRBD1,few,TGTGCCAGTAGTATCGGGACAGGGGGCTACGAGCAGTACTTC,CASSIGTGGYEQYF
TRBJ2-3,TRBV6-1,TRBD2,many,TGTGCCAGCAGTGGACTAGCGGGAGGGCCAGATACGCAGTATTTT,CASSGLAGGPDTQYF
TRBJ1-2,TRBV28,TRBD1,many,TGTGCCAGCAGGGACAGGGGCAGTCGGGGCTATGGCTACACCTTC,CASRDRGSRGYGYTF
TRBJ2-5,TRBV4-1,NA,NA,TGCGCCAGCAGCCAAGTTTGGGAAATGAGAGAGACCCAGTACTTC,CASSQVWEMRETQYF
TRBJ2-2,TRBV5-4,TRBD2,NA,TGTGCCAGCAGCTTACTTGCTAGCGGGGGAAACACCGGGGAGCTGTTTTTT,CASSLLASGGNTGELFF
TRBJ2-7,TRBV5-6,NA,NA,TGTGCCAGCAGCTTCGGGTCCTACGAGCAGTACTTC,CASSFGSYEQYF